This T cell receptor beta chain was retrieved from a study of blood T cell repertoires in COVID-19. Two consecutive negative NP/OP PCR tests, clearance, or resolved symptoms defined Cohort 3 recovery. This clone was seen only once. Profiling relied on immunoSEQ multiplex PCR, and the TCRdb table lists in-frame clones only, not all of them. The sample lists a few hundred thousand clones; over 75% were seen once. The TCR originated in a man in his thirties or forties who had recovered from COVID-19. Sequencing was carried out using PBMCs or T cells enriched from blood (not recorded which).

CDR3 coding DNA: TGTGCCAGCAGTAACAGGGGGCTAGGGGCGAACACCGGGGAGCTGTTTTTT. It encodes CASSNRGLGANTGELFF. This chain links TRBV5-6 with TRBJ2-2, with 9 bases lining up with TRBD1. Germline values: CDR1 SGHDT, CDR2 YYEEEE. The CDR3 covers 17 residues. The V and J ends lost 5 bases and 0 bases, in that order; junction bases with no gene match: 8.